Listed below are T cell receptor beta chains from one sample, sequenced in a study of T cell repertoires in cytomegalovirus infection. TCRdb re-derived calls from the reads in MiXCR, one entry per CDR3 protein. The table has under 300,000 distinct CDR3 sequences, over 9% seen once. Source material: PBMCs. The source is a human donor in good health (CMV status not recorded). Some clones in this sample may be carry-over from other donors' samples. The CDR3 runs from the conserved cysteine through the conserved F or W. A D gene is named only where the DNA matches it firmly. A clone size is listed for some rows: how often the clone was seen (once, few, many), or a class if it is expanded.

length	V	D	J	size	DNA	CDR3
14	TRBV20-1	NA	TRBJ2-3	NA	TGCAGTGGGAGTAGCGGAGTGGTGGTAGATACGCAGTATTTT	CSGSSGVVVDTQYF
14	TRBV28	TRBD1	TRBJ1-2	few	TGTGCCAGCAGTTCGGGACAGGCTCACTATGGCTACACCTTC	CASSSGQAHYGYTF
17	TRBV6-2/TRBV6-3	TRBD1	TRBJ2-1	many	TGTGCCAGCAGCCCATACCCCGGGACAGCGTCCTACAATGAGCAGTTCTTC	CASSPYPGTASYNEQFF
17	TRBV20-1	TRBD2	TRBJ2-1	many	TGCAGTGCTATTTCACTAGCGGGATTCCTCTCCTACAATGAGCAGTTCTTC	CSAISLAGFLSYNEQFF
16	TRBV19	TRBD1	TRBJ2-2	few	TGTGCCAGTAGGGTCGGGGACAGGGGTAACACCGGGGAGCTGTTTTTT	CASRVGDRGNTGELFF
17	TRBV7-7	NA	TRBJ1-5	many	TGTGCCAGCCACCCAAGACAGAACAGCTATAGCAATCAGCCCCAGCATTTT	CASHPRQNSYSNQPQHF
16	TRBV12-5	NA	TRBJ2-1	many	TGTGCTAGTGGTGGCGAGGCGGGTAGCTCCTACAATGAGCAGTTCTTC	CASGGEAGSSYNEQFF
13	TRBV14	NA	TRBJ1-1	NA	TGTGCCAGCAGCCAAGCGGGTTGGGCTGAAGCTTTCTTT	CASSQAGWAEAFF
13	TRBV7-3	NA	TRBJ2-4	NA	TGTGCCAGCAGCTTAAGGCCTGGGGACATTCAGTACTTC	CASSLRPGDIQYF
13	TRBV7-9	NA	TRBJ1-2	many	TGTGCCAGCAGCTTAGATAAGGCGGCTGGCTACACCTTC	CASSLDKAAGYTF
15	TRBV7-9	NA	TRBJ1-2	NA	TGTGCCAGCAGCTTCGGGGGGCTAGGGACCTATGGCTACACCTTC	CASSFGGLGTYGYTF
14	TRBV19	NA	TRBJ2-1	NA	TGTGCCAGTATCCCGGGCCGTAGGGTGAATGAGCAGTTCTTC	CASIPGRRVNEQFF
15	TRBV7-2	TRBD2	TRBJ2-3	many	TGTGCCAGCAGCTTCCGGGCGGGAGCCGCAGATACGCAGTATTTT	CASSFRAGAADTQYF
16	TRBV19	TRBD2	TRBJ2-1	many	TGTGCCAGTAGTGAAAGACTAGCGGGACAATACAATGAGCAGTTCTTC	CASSERLAGQYNEQFF
12	TRBV19	NA	TRBJ1-6	NA	TGTGCCAGTGGGGACGGTAATTCACCCCTCCACTTT	CASGDGNSPLHF
15	TRBV28	TRBD1	TRBJ2-5	NA	TGTGCCAGCAGTTTCGGGACAGGCAGACGAGAGACCCAGTACTTC	CASSFGTGRRETQYF
13	TRBV7-2	NA	TRBJ1-1	many	TGTGCCAGCAGCCCTCGCAGGAACACTGAAGCTTTCTTT	CASSPRRNTEAFF
15	TRBV7-8	NA	TRBJ1-6	few	TGTGCCAGCAGCTTGTCTCGAAAGGGCGGTTCACCCCTCCACTTT	CASSLSRKGGSPLHF
14	TRBV6-2/TRBV6-3	TRBD2	TRBJ2-7	many	TGTGCCAGCATCCCTAGCGGGAGACCCTACGAGCAGTACTTC	CASIPSGRPYEQYF
14	TRBV7-3	TRBD1	TRBJ2-3	many	TGTGCCAGCAGCTTGACAGGGCCTTCAGATACGCAGTATTTT	CASSLTGPSDTQYF
14	TRBV6-2/TRBV6-3	NA	TRBJ2-1	many	TGTGCCAGCAGCCCGGGACTCCCGTACAATGAGCAGTTCTTC	CASSPGLPYNEQFF
13	TRBV7-2	TRBD1	TRBJ1-2	many	TGTGCCAGCAAACCGACAGGGAACTATGGCTACACCTTC	CASKPTGNYGYTF
16	TRBV7-2	TRBD2	TRBJ2-7	many	TGTGCCAGCAGCTTCGGGACTAGCGGGGGGCTCTACGAGCAGTACTTC	CASSFGTSGGLYEQYF
14	TRBV7-9	TRBD1	TRBJ2-1	many	TGTGCCAGCAGCTCCCGACAGGGGAGCAATGAGCAGTTCTTC	CASSSRQGSNEQFF
14	TRBV12-3/TRBV12-4	NA	TRBJ2-4	NA	TGTGCCAGCAGGGGGGACGGACTCAAAAACATTCAGTACTTC	CASRGDGLKNIQYF
12	TRBV28	NA	TRBJ2-7	NA	TGTGCCAGCAGTAGGAGGGCATACGAGCAGTACTTC	CASSRRAYEQYF
16	TRBV6-6	NA	TRBJ2-7	NA	TGTGCCAGCAGCACCTCTGACAGGGACTCATCCTACGAGCAGTACTTC	CASSTSDRDSSYEQYF
15	TRBV7-2	NA	TRBJ2-5	many	TGTGCCAGCACCCTACCGGTAGGAGGTCGGGAGACCCAGTACTTC	CASTLPVGGRETQYF
14	TRBV11-3	NA	TRBJ1-1	few	TGTGCCAGCAGCTTAGGCCCCCCGGCAGATGAAGCTTTCTTT	CASSLGPPADEAFF
16	TRBV6-2/TRBV6-3	TRBD2	TRBJ2-2	NA	TGTGCCGGCAGTCTGGGGACTAGCGGGACCACCGGGGAGCTGTTTTTT	CAGSLGTSGTTGELFF
12	TRBV7-2	NA	TRBJ2-5	many	TGTGCCAGTTCTATTAGAGGGGAGACCCAGTACTTC	CASSIRGETQYF
11	TRBV7-9	NA	TRBJ2-7	many	TGTGCCAGCAGCCCCGGACATGAGCAGTACTTC	CASSPGHEQYF
16	TRBV28	TRBD2	TRBJ2-1	NA	TGTGCCAGCAGTTCTCGGACTAGCGGTGCCTACAATGAGCAGTTCTTC	CASSSRTSGAYNEQFF
18	TRBV14	NA	TRBJ2-3	NA	TGTGCCAGCAGCCAAGATCCCCCCCGTTTCCGAGGACCAGATACGCAGTATTTT	CASSQDPPRFRGPDTQYF
14	TRBV11-2	NA	TRBJ1-5	few	TGTGCCAGCAGCTCCGCGGGGAAGGGTCAGCCCCAGCATTTT	CASSSAGKGQPQHF
14	TRBV28	NA	TRBJ1-4	few	TGTGCCAGCAGCCCCTTAGGGGGTCAGGAAAAACTGTTTTTT	CASSPLGGQEKLFF
12	TRBV19	NA	TRBJ1-1	many	TGTGCCAGTAGTGCCAGGGTTGCTGAAGCTTTCTTT	CASSARVAEAFF
13	TRBV4-2	NA	TRBJ1-1	NA	TGTGCCAGCAGCCAAGGCATCAACACTGAAGCTTTCTTT	CASSQGINTEAFF
17	TRBV7-8	TRBD1	TRBJ1-1	many	TGTGCCAGCAGCTTAGGGCAGGGGGGAGCGGGGATCACTGAAGCTTTCTTT	CASSLGQGGAGITEAFF
17	TRBV19	TRBD1	TRBJ1-5	many	TGTGCCAGTAGTATAAGGGGCCGGCAGGGGGGAAATCAGCCCCAGCATTTT	CASSIRGRQGGNQPQHF
22	TRBV6-2/TRBV6-3	TRBD2	TRBJ2-5	few	TGTGCCAGCAGCAGTCGATTACCAGGGGGAATCGCTAGCGGGAGGGTCTTGGAGACCCAGTACTTC	CASSSRLPGGIASGRVLETQYF
13	TRBV7-8	NA	TRBJ2-1	many	TGTGCCAGCAGCTTAATCGGGAGTGGTGAGCAGTTCTTC	CASSLIGSGEQFF
14	TRBV12-3/TRBV12-4	NA	TRBJ2-1	many	TGTGCCAGCTCGGGCGGGTCACGGGGCAATGAGCAGTTCTTC	CASSGGSRGNEQFF
18	TRBV12-3/TRBV12-4	TRBD1	TRBJ1-4	many	TGTGCCAGCAGTCTCGGACAGGGGCCCCTCTCAACTAATGAAAAACTGTTTTTT	CASSLGQGPLSTNEKLFF
12	TRBV7-6	NA	TRBJ2-5	many	TGTGCCAGCAGCAACAAAGAAGAGACCCAGTACTTC	CASSNKEETQYF
15	TRBV6-2/TRBV6-3	NA	TRBJ1-4	NA	TGTGCCAGCAGTTACTCACCAGGATTTAATGAAAAACTGTTTTTT	CASSYSPGFNEKLFF
16	TRBV7-6	NA	TRBJ1-4	many	TGTGCCAGCAGTTCCTCGGTAGGGCCAGGTTATGAAAAACTGTTTTTT	CASSSSVGPGYEKLFF
13	TRBV12-5	NA	TRBJ1-5	NA	TGTGCTAGTGGAGGGGATAGCAATCAGCCCCAGCATTTT	CASGGDSNQPQHF
19	TRBV7-3	NA	TRBJ2-3	many	TGTGCCAGCAGCTTATCCTTGCTCGGAAGCGGGCCAAGCACAGATACGCAGTATTTT	CASSLSLLGSGPSTDTQYF
12	TRBV7-9	NA	TRBJ2-1	many	TGTGCCAGCAGCTCAGGCTACAATGAGCAGTTCTTC	CASSSGYNEQFF
14	TRBV10-3	NA	TRBJ1-5	once	TGTGCCATCAGTGAGGACTTTCGTAATCAGCCCCAGCATTTT	CAISEDFRNQPQHF
14	TRBV10-3	TRBD1	TRBJ2-5	NA	TGTGCCTTCAGTGAGTCGACAGGGATGGAGACCCAGTACTTC	CAFSESTGMETQYF
15	TRBV19	NA	TRBJ2-7	NA	TGTGCCAGTAGTATAGAAGGTGCCAGCACCTACGAGCAGTACTTC	CASSIEGASTYEQYF
16	TRBV5-1	TRBD1	TRBJ2-4	few	TGCGCCAGCGCCACAGGGGGCGATATGTCAACGGACATTCAGTACTTC	CASATGGDMSTDIQYF
13	TRBV5-6	NA	TRBJ1-2	NA	TGTGCCAGCAGCTTGCAGTCTACCTATGGCTACACCTTC	CASSLQSTYGYTF
14	TRBV7-2	NA	TRBJ1-1	many	TGTGCCAGCAGCTCGCCAGGGTTGTGGACTGAAGCTTTCTTT	CASSSPGLWTEAFF
16	TRBV6-2/TRBV6-3	TRBD2	TRBJ2-3	many	TGTGCCAGCAGCCCGACTAGCGGATTCGGGGCAGATACGCAGTATTTT	CASSPTSGFGADTQYF
14	TRBV5-4	TRBD2	TRBJ2-5	NA	TGTGCCAGCAGCGTGGGACTAGCGAGCGAGACCCAGTACTTC	CASSVGLASETQYF
16	TRBV3-1	TRBD2	TRBJ2-5	many	TGTGCCAGCAGCCAAGTCCGGACTAGCGGGGAAGAGACCCAGTACTTC	CASSQVRTSGEETQYF